Included here is one T cell receptor beta chain sequence, with context. The CDR3 extends over 13 amino acids. V was shortened by 3 bases and J by 4 bases, with 10 bases between the two germline ends. Germline CDR1 reads SNHLY; CDR2 reads FYNNEI. The data originate from a study of blood T cell repertoires in COVID-19. Libraries were prepared by immunoSEQ multiplex PCR; TCRdb keeps only in-frame clonotypes and omits some of them. This table has 250,000 or so clones, over 70% appearing once. The chain recombines TRBV2 with TRBJ2-7, with D uncertain. This receptor was taken from a middle-aged woman who had been exposed to COVID-19. The sample consisted of PBMCs or T cells enriched from blood (not recorded which). CDR3 protein: CASSERGGYEQYV. DNA of the CDR3: TGTGCCAGCAGTGAGCGAGGCGGTTACGAGCAGTACGTC.